Shown below are 30 T cell receptor beta chains from a single sample sequenced in a study of identical twins. TCRdb reanalysed the 5' RACE reads using MiXCR and keeps one entry per CDR3 protein. Here the sample spans around 480,000 distinct CDR3 sequences, around an eighth being singletons. This sample also belongs to another study, concerning yellow fever vaccine responses in identical twins.

The sequenced sample consisted of CD4+ T cells sorted from blood. These receptors were obtained from a woman aged 18-29 years in good health.

In its sample, this clonotype was seen a few times. The chain carries TRBV7-3 and TRBJ2-4; 7 bases match TRBD1. With 3 bases clipped from V and 3 bases from J, the junction kept 11 bases outside the gene matches. There are 17 residues in the CDR3. Looked up from germline, CDR1 is SGHTA and CDR2 is FQGTGA. CDR3 coding DNA: TGTGCCAGCAGCTTGGGGTCGACAGGGATAGGCAAAAACATTCAGTACTTC. It is translated as CASSLGSTGIGKNIQYF.

This clonotype has just a few counts. J is TRBJ2-1 and V is TRBV27; the D is unclear. Trimming took off 5 bases at V and 7 bases at J, with 12 bases between the two ends. The CDR3 length is 13 residues. Germline V gene sequence: CDR1 MNHEY, CDR2 SMNVEV (reference sequence). CDR3: CASSVGGTNEQFF. The CDR3 DNA sequence: TGTGCCAGCAGTGTCGGTGGAACAAATGAGCAGTTCTTC.

This clonotype appeared many times. This chain links TRBV10-3 with TRBJ2-7; D possibly uses TRBD1 or TRBD2 (5 bases each). The CDR3 consists of 14 residues. The germline CDR1 and CDR2 sequences are ENHRY and SYGVKD. V dropped 6 bases and J dropped 5 bases, with 17 bases sitting between them. Written as DNA, the CDR3 is TGTGCCATCAGGGCCGGGGCTTCAGGTGACGAGCAGTACTTC. The encoded protein is CAIRAGASGDEQYF.

This clonotype was observed a few times. The gene calls are TRBV11-2 and TRBJ2-2, with 15 bases that match TRBD2. The CDR3 is 18 amino acids. With 11 bases clipped from V and 4 bases from J, the junction kept 14 bases outside the gene matches. Germline V gives CDR1 SGHAT, CDR2 FQNNGV. The CDR3 nucleotides are TGTGCCCCTCAATGGGGACTAGCGGGAGGTAGGAGCACCGGGGAGCTGTTTTTT. Translating it yields CAPQWGLAGGRSTGELFF.

The chain joins TRBV7-3 to TRBJ2-3, with TRBD2 matching 11 bases. Germline V gene lookup returns CDR1 SGHTA and CDR2 FQGTGA. The junction had 9 bases not matched to a gene; V was cut back by 1 base and J by 3 bases. The CDR3 has 18 amino acids. The CDR3 DNA reads TGTGCCAGCAGCTTAAGACGACTAGCGGGGAATCTGACAGATACGCAGTATTTT. Its protein is CASSLRRLAGNLTDTQYF. The full variable domain, in which reference TRBV7-3 and TRBJ2-3 provide the parts outside the CDR3, is GAGVSQTPSNKVTEKGKYVELRCDPISGHTALYWYRQSLGQGPEFLIYFQGTGAADDSGLPNDRFFAVRPEGSVSTLKIQRTERGDSAVYLCASSLRRLAGNLTDTQYFGPGTRLTVL.

The chain combines TRBV10-3 with TRBJ1-1; D unclear. Germline loops: CDR1 ENHRY, CDR2 SYGVKD. The CDR3 totals 15 residues. V was pared by 1 base and J by 4 bases, with 13 bases between. CDR3 protein: CAISEFRQITTEAFF. The DNA of the CDR3 is TGTGCCATCAGTGAGTTTCGGCAGATCACCACTGAAGCTTTCTTT.

For the CDR3, the DNA is TGCGCCAGCAACACCGGGACAGGGTCTGTCGGGAGCCCCTACGAGCAGTACTTC. It translates to CASNTGTGSVGSPYEQYF. The chain combines TRBV5-1 with TRBJ2-7; 9 nucleotides agree with TRBD1. The CDR3 spans 18 residues. Germline V gives CDR1 SGHRS, CDR2 YFSETQ. Losses at the gene ends were 6 bases for V and 2 bases for J; bases not matched to a gene: 18.

In this sample, this clonotype turned up a few times. The rearrangement links TRBV20-1 to TRBJ2-1, with D possibly being TRBD2 (5 bases). V shed 6 bases and J shed 6 bases, with 21 bases lying between them. Germline CDR1 and CDR2: DFQATT and SNEGSKA (reference sequence). The CDR3 covers 15 residues. In DNA, the CDR3 is TGCAGTGCACACCGAGGGCAGGTAGGCCCCAATGAGCAGTTCTTC. It codes for CSAHRGQVGPNEQFF.

This clonotype was observed a handful of times. The V gene is TRBV21-1, the J gene TRBJ2-7. TRBV21-1 is recorded as a pseudogene. The CDR3 has 14 residues. CDR3 protein: CASGWVNSSYEQYF. CDR3 DNA sequence: TGTGCCAGCGGGTGGGTAAACAGCTCCTACGAGCAGTACTTC.

This clonotype has a handful of counts. The chain has TRBV7-2 and TRBJ2-5; 8 bases line up with TRBD2. Germline CDR1 reads SGHTA; CDR2 reads FQGNSA. V shed 0 bases, J shed 2 bases, and the junction held 5 bases outside the gene matches. The CDR3 runs 16 residues. The CDR3 here is CASSLASGDGQETQYF. The CDR3 nucleotides read TGTGCCAGCAGCTTAGCTAGCGGGGATGGGCAAGAGACCCAGTACTTC.

This clonotype was counted only a few times. The J gene is TRBJ2-2, the V gene TRBV6-2 or TRBV6-3; possibly TRBD2 for D (6 bases). This CDR3 spans 13 amino acids. Looked up from germline, CDR1 is MNHEY and CDR2 is SVGEGT. Trimming pared 6 bases from V and 4 bases from J, leaving 9 bases between. CDR3: CASSSTSTGELFF. The CDR3 DNA reads as TGTGCCAGCAGCTCGACTAGCACCGGGGAGCTGTTTTTT.

This clonotype has more than one count but fewer than ten. V usage is TRBV12-3 or TRBV12-4 and J usage is TRBJ2-2; D ambiguous. The CDR3 consists of 13 residues. With 8 bases removed from V and 3 bases from J, the gap between germline ends came to 10 bases. The CDR3 sequence is CASVRSDTGELFF. CDR3 coding DNA: TGTGCCAGCGTAAGGTCTGACACCGGGGAGCTGTTTTTT.

The chain couples TRBV4-3 to TRBJ2-5; TRBD2 matches at 16 bases. The CDR3 length is 19 residues. Losses at the gene ends were 2 bases for V and 4 bases for J; bases not matched to a gene: 10. CDR1 and CDR2 from the germline V gene are LGHNA and YSLEER. The CDR3 DNA sequence: TGCGCCAGCAGCCAAACCCCCGGGACTAGCGGGAGGGCCGGAGAGACCCAGTACTTC. Its protein is CASSQTPGTSGRAGETQYF.

The CDR3 DNA is TGTGCCAGCAGAGACAGGGACTCTAGCACAGATACGCAGTATTTT. Translating it yields CASRDRDSSTDTQYF. The chain couples TRBV9 to TRBJ2-3, with D possibly TRBD1 on 7 matching bases. The CDR3 has 15 residues. Germline-derived CDR1 and CDR2 are SGDLS and YYNGEE. Trimming took 5 bases from V and 0 from J, leaving 13 bases between them.

This clonotype turned up a few times. V gene TRBV6-5 combines with J gene TRBJ2-7; 8 nucleotides match TRBD1. This CDR3 comprises 15 residues. With V trimmed by 4 bases and J by 2 bases, 7 bases remained unmatched. The germline V gene has CDR1 MNHEY and CDR2 SVGAGI. The DNA of the CDR3 is TGTGCCAGCAGTTTATCGACAGGGGTCCCCTACGAGCAGTACTTC. Translating gives CASSLSTGVPYEQYF.

V and J are TRBV10-3 and TRBJ1-2; D is unclear. The V gene lost 4 bases and the J gene lost 7 bases, with 10 bases spanning the gap. Germline V gene lookup returns CDR1 ENHRY and CDR2 SYGVKD. This CDR3 contains 12 residues. CDR3 in DNA: TGTGCCATCAGTGGGCGTGGAGGTGGCTACACCTTC. This translates into CAISGRGGGYTF.

The chain recombines TRBV20-1 with TRBJ2-7; 7 bases are shared with TRBD1. CDR1 and CDR2 from the germline V gene are DFQATT and SNEGSKA (reference sequence). The CDR3 loop spans 16 amino acids. V shed 5 bases, J shed 0 bases, and the junction held 13 bases outside the gene matches. CDR3 sequence: CSAENPGQTNSYEQYF. The CDR3 nucleotides read TGCAGTGCTGAGAATCCGGGACAGACGAACTCCTACGAGCAGTACTTC.

The chain recombines TRBV7-2 with TRBJ1-4; weak D call: TRBD1 (6 bases). Trimming shortened V by 4 bases and J by 1 base, and 13 bases separated the two germline ends. Germline CDR1 and CDR2: SGHTA and FQGNSA. The CDR3 sequence is 16 residues long. The chain's CDR3 is CASSSLGTLTNEKLFF. CDR3 sequence (DNA): TGTGCCAGCAGCTCTCTCGGGACACTAACTAATGAAAAACTGTTTTTT.

The chain has TRBV6-1 and TRBJ2-7, with D perhaps assigned TRBD1 or TRBD2 (5 bases each). Germline lookup yields CDR1 MNHNS and CDR2 SASEGT. There are 15 residues in the CDR3. V was trimmed by 5 bases and J by 7 bases, leaving 21 bases between them. The CDR3, as DNA: TGTGCCAGCAGTCGACCCAGTGGGGGTCGAGGTGAGCAGTACTTC. Protein sequence: CASSRPSGGRGEQYF.

This clonotype was seen a handful of times. The chain has TRBV7-9 and TRBJ2-1, with D maybe TRBD2 (5 bases). CDR3 size: 15 residues. Per the germline V gene, CDR1 is SEHNR and CDR2 is FQNEAQ (reference sequence). V lost 4 bases, J lost 3 bases, and 13 bases lay in between. CDR3 in amino acids: CASSSKGSDYNEQFF. The CDR3 coding sequence is TGTGCCAGCAGCTCGAAGGGTAGCGACTACAATGAGCAGTTCTTC.

This clonotype was counted between two and nine times. The gene calls are TRBV28 and TRBJ2-7; tentatively, D is TRBD2 (6 bases). Germline CDR1 MDHEN, CDR2 SYDVKM. Trimming removed 6 bases from V and 6 bases from J, with 24 bases in between. CDR3 length: 16 residues. The CDR3 protein is CASSLIRASGAGEQYF. The CDR3 nucleotides are TGTGCCAGCAGCCTTATACGGGCATCGGGAGCTGGCGAGCAGTACTTC.

This clonotype showed up just a few times. V and J are TRBV18 and TRBJ2-3, with a possible D match to TRBD1 (5 bases). The CDR3 runs to 16 residues. Trimming removed 3 bases at V and 0 bases at J, with 13 bases between. Germline V lookup: CDR1 KGHSH, CDR2 LQKENI. CDR3 DNA sequence: TGTGCCAGCTCACCCCAAGGACAAGCTAGCACAGATACGCAGTATTTT. Protein sequence: CASSPQGQASTDTQYF.

The chain carries TRBV12-3 or TRBV12-4 and TRBJ2-5; 12 positions agree with TRBD2. Germline trimming cut 0 bases from V and 1 base from J; bases unmatched to any gene: 3. There are 17 residues in the CDR3. The CDR3 is CASSLAGLAGLQETQYF. The CDR3 DNA reads TGTGCCAGCAGTTTAGCGGGACTAGCGGGCCTCCAAGAGACCCAGTACTTC.

The chain is built from TRBV19 and TRBJ2-1; D is possibly TRBD1 (6 bases). V was pared by 4 bases and J by 4 bases, with 17 bases between. This CDR3 is built from 16 residues. Looked up from germline, CDR1 is LNHDA and CDR2 is SQIVND (reference sequence). The CDR3 region has the DNA TGTGCCAGTAGTACGGACGACAGGAGGATTTACAATGAGCAGTTCTTC. This sequence encodes CASSTDDRRIYNEQFF.

The chain combines TRBV15 with TRBJ2-7; D is undetermined. The CDR3 length is 16 residues. V lost 0 bases and J lost 4, with 16 bases in between. Germline lookup yields CDR1 LNHNV and CDR2 YYDKDF (reference sequence). DNA of the CDR3: TGTGCCACCAGCAGAGATCCGAAGGGAAAGGCATACGAGCAGTACTTC. Its translation: CATSRDPKGKAYEQYF.

The V gene is TRBV29-1, the J gene TRBJ2-5, with D tentatively TRBD1 (6 bases). Trimming took 1 base from V and 4 from J, leaving 7 bases between them. Germline V CDR1 and CDR2: SQVTM, ANQGSEA. The CDR3 is made up of 12 amino acids. The CDR3 DNA is TGCAGCGTTGAAGGACAGGCAGAGACCCAGTACTTC. Its protein is CSVEGQAETQYF.

In this sample, this clonotype turned up many times. The chain joins TRBV7-9 to TRBJ2-5; TRBD2 matches 9 bases. V was pared by 7 bases and J by 4 bases, with 7 bases of the junction left unmatched. The length of the CDR3 is 14 residues. Germline CDR1 is SEHNR and CDR2 is FQNEAQ (reference sequence). CDR3 bases: TGTGCCAGCACCCTTAGCGGGAGTGGAGAGACCCAGTACTTC. Translated: CASTLSGSGETQYF.

This clonotype has a handful of counts. The chain combines TRBV5-5 with TRBJ2-5; 9 bases are shared with TRBD1. CDR1 is SGHKS, CDR2 YYEKEE, per germline (reference sequence). The CDR3 consists of 15 residues. V was pared by 3 bases and J by 5 bases, with 8 bases of the junction left unmatched. CDR3 nucleotide sequence: TGTGCCAGCAGCTGGGGACAGGGTGGAGCGGAGACCCAGTACTTC. It is translated as CASSWGQGGAETQYF. The complete variable domain, with remaining parts taken from reference TRBV5-5 and TRBJ2-5, reads DAGVTQSPTHLIKTRGQQVTLRCSPISGHKSVSWYQQVLGQGPQFIFQYYEKEERGRGNFPDRFSARQFPNYSSELNVNALLLGDSALYLCASSWGQGGAETQYFGPGTRLLVL.

There are a few counts of this clonotype. The gene calls are TRBV3-1 and TRBJ1-6, with TRBD1 matching over 8 bases. The J segment lost 10 bases and the V segment lost 1 base, leaving 3 bases of the junction unmatched. The germline V gene encodes CDR1 LGHDT and CDR2 YNNKEL (reference sequence). The CDR3 totals 14 residues. CDR3 protein: CASSQGTGKSPLHF. The DNA of the CDR3 is TGTGCCAGCAGCCAAGGGACAGGGAAGTCACCCCTCCACTTT.

This clonotype has more than one count but fewer than ten. The V gene is TRBV18, the J gene TRBJ2-1; TRBD2 matches 10 bases. Germline CDR1 is KGHSH and CDR2 is LQKENI. The CDR3 extends over 14 amino acids. Trimming at V came to 0 bases and at J to 10 bases, leaving 3 bases not matched to a gene. CDR3 residues: CASSPPTGLAEQFF. Written as DNA, the CDR3 is TGTGCCAGCTCACCACCCACGGGACTAGCGGAGCAGTTCTTC.